This entry is about one TCR beta chain. The sample originates from a study of blood T cells in healthy people across ages. Primers used in a second PCR of roughly 7 to 12 cycles were a sample-barcoded 5' primer and a J-beta primer mix. Using its own MiXCR run on the 5' RACE reads, TCRdb lists one record per CDR3 protein. The repertoire holds about 900,000 distinct CDR3 sequences, with about 44% as singletons. Germline-derived CDR1 and CDR2 are SGHTA and FQGNSA. CDR3 length: 14 amino acids. The V end was cut by 2 bases, the J end by 1 base, with 8 bases between. Sequenced: blood. The TCR originated in a man aged 25 to 45 in good health. This chain links TRBV7-2 with TRBJ1-1, with no clear D. CDR3 residues: CASSLYPANTEAFF. CDR3 coding DNA: TGTGCCAGCAGCTTATACCCAGCGAACACTGAAGCTTTCTTT. The whole variable domain, remainder taken from reference TRBV7-2 and TRBJ1-1, is GAGVSQSPSNKVTEKGKDVELRCDPISGHTALYWYRQSLGQGLEFLIYFQGNSAPDKSGLPSDRFSAERTGGSVSTLTIQRTQQEDSAVYLCASSLYPANTEAFFGQGTRLTVV.